These 5 T cell receptor beta chains were sequenced from one sample in a study of control samples from healthy donors and cancer patients. Repertoires were generated with immunoSEQ multiplex PCR, while TCRdb's copy carries only in-frame clones and drops some. Among about 89,000 clones, approximately 89% were seen once, and the ten largest hold around a fifth. Specimen: blood. The receptors here all came from a man aged 30 to 45 in good health.

This clone was picked up one time. The V call is TRBV28, the J call TRBJ2-7, with D tentatively TRBD1 (5 bases). Trimming removed 7 bases at V and 0 bases at J, with 22 bases between. The CDR3 has 17 residues. CDR1 is MDHEN, CDR2 SYDVKM, per germline. In DNA form, the CDR3 reads TGTGCCAGCACCCTAAATAAAATGACAGAGAGCTCCTACGAGCAGTACTTC. Protein sequence: CASTLNKMTESSYEQYF.

V is TRBV27 and J is TRBJ2-4, with D perhaps matching TRBD1 (5 bases). The germline gives CDR1 MNHEY, CDR2 SMNVEV (reference sequence). The V and J ends lost 6 bases and 0 bases respectively, with 9 bases between them. The CDR3 sequence is 14 residues long. CDR3 nucleotides: TGTGCCAGCAGCGGACACTTAGCCAAAAACATTCAGTACTTC. Its translation is CASSGHLAKNIQYF.

The J gene is TRBJ2-5, the V gene TRBV5-1, with 7 bases lining up with TRBD2. The CDR3 loop spans 13 amino acids. The V gene end was trimmed by 6 bases and the J gene end by 5 bases; junction bases not matched to a gene: 7. The germline V gene has CDR1 SGHRS and CDR2 YFSETQ. The CDR3 DNA reads as TGCGCCAGCACCCCGATGGGGGGGGAGACCCAGTACTTC. Its translation: CASTPMGGETQYF. Complete variable domain (other parts from reference TRBV5-1 and TRBJ2-5): KAGVTQTPRYLIKTRGQQVTLSCSPISGHRSVSWYQQTPGQGLQFLFEYFSETQRNKGNFPGRFSGRQFSNSRSEMNVSTLELGDSALYLCASTPMGGETQYFGPGTRLLVL.

This clone was recorded once. DNA of the CDR3: TGTGCCAGCAGCCAAGAAGACAGGGGGCGGTGGGATAATGAAAAACTGTTTTTT. This sequence encodes CASSQEDRGRWDNEKLFF. This chain links TRBV14 with TRBJ1-4; the match to TRBD1 covers 10 bases. This CDR3 is built from 18 residues. V shed 0 bases, J shed 4 bases, and the junction held 8 bases outside the gene matches. Germline assignment: CDR1 SGHDN and CDR2 FVKESK.

The chain carries TRBV7-2 and TRBJ1-1, with D maybe TRBD1 (6 bases). This CDR3 has 17 residues. V lost 4 bases and J 0 bases, leaving 18 bases between the germline ends. Per the germline V gene, CDR1 is SGHTA and CDR2 is FQGNSA. CDR3 protein: CASSSETGTSMNTEAFF. The CDR3 DNA follows: TGTGCCAGCAGCTCAGAAACAGGGACCAGCATGAACACTGAAGCTTTCTTT.